This section outlines one T cell receptor beta chain sequence together with its context. This clone's antigen is unknown. No much larger clone exists at a distance of one base, and base qualities are not known. The immunoSEQ assay at survey resolution was applied to genomic DNA for sequencing of TCRbeta rearrangements. The authors' analysis ran thus. A lowest detectable productive clonotype frequency of 2.59 x 10-5 was observed in the TCR sequencing data. Only productive TCRbeta rearrangements, meaning sequences that were complete and in-frame, were kept for the analyses. Sample clonality was computed as Simpson clonality in the immunoSEQ Analyzer version 3.0. Clones were binned by frequency as very rare, small, medium, large (1-20%) or hyperexpanded (>20%). Generation probabilities were estimated with OLGA 1.2.3, V-gene circos plots were made with VDJtools, specificities were searched in VDJdb, and CDR3 motifs were identified with GLIPH. TCRdb limited this immuneACCESS table to in-frame rearrangements with V and J called. A share of clones is missing; checked studies link under half to unresolved V genes, and the rest is unexplained. D and trimming come from the DNA, and the V and J calls and clone size come from that table. Counted in this sample were about 50,000 clones; about 80% of them appeared once. The top ten constitute approximately 0.4% of the sample.

The sample belongs to a study of STAT5B mutations in CD4+ large granular lymphocyte leukemia (dated by TCRdb to the early 2020s). Notes on the research overall: Among healthy controls, the CDR3 'QG' motif was associated with a particular HLA allele. The study compared the TCRbeta repertoires of patients with CD4+ T-cell large granular lymphocyte leukemia against the TCRbeta repertoires of healthy blood donors. The purity of purified fractions was confirmed by flow cytometry on FACSCanto II or FACSVerse to exceed 95% among lymphocytes. The paper as a whole reports these results and caveats: Enrichment of TRBV06-family usage was observed among the top patient clones (8/27) relative to healthy controls (2/35). Greater clonality appeared to be present in CD4-sorted patient repertoires than in healthy CD4+ repertoires, and the difference was retained after the putative leukemic clones were removed. The main leukemic clonotypes were found to be private to each patient, although around 24% of the main leukemic clonotypes were detected at low frequency in the non-leukemic repertoires of other patients. The data were not HLA-matched, and the relatively small sample size could explain the higher clonality seen in CD4+ compared with CD8+ T-LGLL.

Trimming takes 0 bases from V and 2 bases from J, and the germline ends sit 10 bases apart. The CDR3, cysteine through phenylalanine, is 15 amino acids long. Of all the DNA, just the CDR3 is kept, 45 bases in frame from base 1. Sequences SGHTA (CDR1) and FQGNSA (CDR2) are obtained from the germline V gene. The healthy control group was made up of 37 blood donors, and the Finnish Red Cross blood service supplied their buffy coats. All TCR-sequenced material derived from peripheral blood: patient blood samples and healthy donor buffy coats. Peripheral blood mononuclear cells were isolated by Ficoll-Hypaque gradient centrifugation. For the healthy controls, CD4+ cells were obtained from buffy coats by magnetic purification. Genomic DNA was extracted using the Gentra Puregene Cell and Tissue kit, and a Qubit 2.0 fluorometer was used to quantify it.

Input material: CD4+ T cells from blood buffy coats. This TCR came from a human donor in good health. The rearrangement combines TRBV7-2 with TRBJ1-1; the D gene is perhaps TRBD1, from 5 matching bases. The DNA reads as follows: TGTGCCAGCAGCTTAGCAGGGACGTCAAACACTGAAGCTTTCTTT. Protein translation: CASSLAGTSNTEAFF.